Reported below is one T cell receptor beta chain. The source of the sample is a study of preoperative IRX-2 immunotherapy in early breast cancer. Treatment reported: preoperative locoregional IRX-2 cytokine immunotherapy. Samples came from a phase Ib trial of preoperative locoregional IRX-2 cytokine immunotherapy. This CDR3 contains 15 residues. Germline V gene data show CDR1 as MNHGY and CDR2 as SAAAGT. V was clipped by 2 bases and J by 7 bases; unmatched bases: 7. Clones were sequenced by immunoSEQ multiplex PCR, and TCRdb holds only the in-frame ones, with some missing. The sample has 40,000 to 45,000 clones, around three quarters seen once; the top ten hold roughly 1.2%.

The V and J genes are TRBV6-8 and TRBJ1-5; 8 bases align to TRBD1. Sequencing was performed on tumor tissue, taken after IRX-2 immunotherapy. The source is a human donor with breast cancer. The CDR3 reads CASSYTTGEDQPQHF. The CDR3 DNA sequence: TGTGCCAGCAGTTACACGACAGGGGAGGACCAGCCCCAGCATTTT.